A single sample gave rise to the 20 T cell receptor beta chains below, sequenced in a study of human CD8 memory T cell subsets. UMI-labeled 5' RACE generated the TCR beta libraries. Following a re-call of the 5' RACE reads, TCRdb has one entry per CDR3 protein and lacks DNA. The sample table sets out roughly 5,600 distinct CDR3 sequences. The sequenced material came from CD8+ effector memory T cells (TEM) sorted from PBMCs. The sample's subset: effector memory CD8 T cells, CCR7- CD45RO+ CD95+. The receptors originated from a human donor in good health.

CDR3 sequence: CASSLDPLGQRAGETQYF. The V call is TRBV5-1, the J call TRBJ2-5; the TCRdb D gene call, TRBD1, has no DNA to confirm it. Germline V gene data show CDR1 as SGHRS and CDR2 as YFSETQ. CDR3 length: 18 amino acids.

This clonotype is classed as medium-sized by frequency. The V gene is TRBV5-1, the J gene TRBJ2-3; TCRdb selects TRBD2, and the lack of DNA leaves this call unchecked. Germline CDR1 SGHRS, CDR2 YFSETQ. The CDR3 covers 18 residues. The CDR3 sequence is CASSLGLGTRLITDTQYF.

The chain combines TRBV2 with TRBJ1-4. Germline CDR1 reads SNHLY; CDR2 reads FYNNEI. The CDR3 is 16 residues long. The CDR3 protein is CASSEAGRATNEKLFF.

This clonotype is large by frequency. Here the CDR3 reads CASSLSPTSGFPEYTDTQYF. The J gene is TRBJ2-3, the V gene TRBV5-5; the D gene TCRdb calls, TRBD2, cannot be checked with no DNA. The CDR3 is 20 amino acids. Germline CDR1 SGHKS, CDR2 YYEKEE (reference sequence).

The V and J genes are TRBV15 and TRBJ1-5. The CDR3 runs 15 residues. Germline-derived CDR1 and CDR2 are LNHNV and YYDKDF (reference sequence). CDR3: CATSRDGGSNQPQHF.

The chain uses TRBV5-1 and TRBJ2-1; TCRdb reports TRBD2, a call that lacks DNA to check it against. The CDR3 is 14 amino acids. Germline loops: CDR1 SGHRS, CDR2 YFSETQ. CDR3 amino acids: CASSLLGGLNEQFF.

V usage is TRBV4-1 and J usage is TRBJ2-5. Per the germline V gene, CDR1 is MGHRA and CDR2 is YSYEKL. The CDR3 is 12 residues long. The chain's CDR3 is CASSQDLETQYF.

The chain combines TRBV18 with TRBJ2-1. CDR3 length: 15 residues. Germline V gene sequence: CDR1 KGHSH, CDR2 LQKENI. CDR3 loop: CASSPPPGAGNEQFF.

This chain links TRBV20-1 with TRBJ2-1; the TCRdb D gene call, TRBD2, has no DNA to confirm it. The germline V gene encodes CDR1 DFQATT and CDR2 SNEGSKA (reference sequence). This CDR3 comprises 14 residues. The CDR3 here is CSASWASGRNEQFF.

CDR3 in amino acids: CASSIAPPLAVSYNEQFF. V usage is TRBV19 and J usage is TRBJ2-1; TCRdb's D gene call, TRBD2, goes unchecked for lack of DNA. CDR1 is LNHDA and CDR2 is SQIVND in the germline V gene (reference sequence). CDR3 length: 18 amino acids.

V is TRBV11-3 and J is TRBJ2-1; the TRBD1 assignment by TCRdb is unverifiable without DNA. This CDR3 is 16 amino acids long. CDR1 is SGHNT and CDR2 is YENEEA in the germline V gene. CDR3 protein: CASSLGMGQPYNEQFF.

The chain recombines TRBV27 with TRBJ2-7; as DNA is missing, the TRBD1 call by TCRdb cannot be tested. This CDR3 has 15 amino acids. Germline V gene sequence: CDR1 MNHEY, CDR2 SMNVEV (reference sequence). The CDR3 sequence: CASSLSRQPSYEQYF.

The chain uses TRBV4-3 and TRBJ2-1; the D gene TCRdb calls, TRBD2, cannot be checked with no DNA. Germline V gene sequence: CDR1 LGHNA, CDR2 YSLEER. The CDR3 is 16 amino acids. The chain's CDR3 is CASSQEAGGAYNEQFF.

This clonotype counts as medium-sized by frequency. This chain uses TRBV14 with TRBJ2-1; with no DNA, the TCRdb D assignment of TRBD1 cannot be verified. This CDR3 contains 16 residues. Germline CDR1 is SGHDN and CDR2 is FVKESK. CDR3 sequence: CASSQHRDRQLPQQFF. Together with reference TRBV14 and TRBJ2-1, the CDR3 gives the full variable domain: EAGVTQFPSHSVIEKGQTVTLRCDPISGHDNLYWYRRVMGKEIKFLLHFVKESKQDESGMPNNRFLAERTGGTYSTLKVQPAELEDSGVYFCASSQHRDRQLPQQFFGPGTRLTVL.

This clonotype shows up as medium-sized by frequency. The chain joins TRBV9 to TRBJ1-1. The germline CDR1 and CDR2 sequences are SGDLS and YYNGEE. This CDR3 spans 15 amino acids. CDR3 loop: CASSVSGSLNTEAFF.

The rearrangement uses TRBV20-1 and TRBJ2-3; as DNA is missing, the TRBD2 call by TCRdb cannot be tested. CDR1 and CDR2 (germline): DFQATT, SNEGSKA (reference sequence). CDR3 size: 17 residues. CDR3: CSARDLGLAGSDDTQYF.

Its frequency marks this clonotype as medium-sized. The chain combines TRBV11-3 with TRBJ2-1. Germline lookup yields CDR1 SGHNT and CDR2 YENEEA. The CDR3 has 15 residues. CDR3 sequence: CASSLGYTEYNEQFF.

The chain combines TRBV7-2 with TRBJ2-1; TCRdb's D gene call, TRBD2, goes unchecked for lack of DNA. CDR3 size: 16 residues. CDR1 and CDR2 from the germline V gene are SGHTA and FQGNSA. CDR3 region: CASSLGGTSANNEQFF.

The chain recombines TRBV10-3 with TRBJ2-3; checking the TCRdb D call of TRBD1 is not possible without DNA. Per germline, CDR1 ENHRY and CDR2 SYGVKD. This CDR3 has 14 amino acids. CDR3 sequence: CAISEGQGADTQYF.

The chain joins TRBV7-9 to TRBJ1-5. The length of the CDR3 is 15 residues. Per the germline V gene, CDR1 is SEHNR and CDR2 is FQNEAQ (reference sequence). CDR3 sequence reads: CASSLAGTANQPQHF.